These 4 T cell receptor beta chains came from one sample sequenced in a study of OX40 agonist ivuxolimab in advanced cancers. Repertoires were generated with immunoSEQ multiplex PCR, while TCRdb's copy carries only in-frame clones and drops some. Here the sample spans tens of thousands of clones, over 75% being singletons. Sequences were derived from CD4+ or CD8+ T cells sorted from blood, sampled in a trial of the OX40 agonist ivuxolimab. The receptors derive from an adult with an advanced solid tumor such as melanoma, head and neck, liver or kidney cancer.

V usage is TRBV6-5 and J usage is TRBJ2-7; the match to TRBD1 covers 7 bases. The CDR3 has 14 residues. The germline V gene has CDR1 MNHEY and CDR2 SVGAGI. V was clipped by 3 bases and J by 4 bases; unmatched bases: 6. The CDR3 nucleotides are TGTGCCAGCAGTTATCCGGGACAGAGGTACGAGCAGTACGTC. Translation gives CASSYPGQRYEQYV.

V usage is TRBV18 and J usage is TRBJ1-4, with D possibly TRBD1 on 6 matching bases. Germline CDR1 KGHSH, CDR2 LQKENI. The CDR3 is 14 amino acids. V lost 3 bases to trimming and J lost 10 bases, with 15 bases between them. This CDR3 reads CASSPYQGLGKLFF. CDR3 bases: TGTGCCAGCTCACCGTATCAGGGGCTGGGAAAACTGTTTTTT.

This sequence joins TRBV29-1 and TRBJ2-1; the D call may be TRBD1 or TRBD2 (6 bases each). The CDR3 has 13 amino acids. The V end was cut by 4 bases, the J end by 2 bases, with 9 bases between. Germline CDR1 is SQVTM and CDR2 is ANQGSEA. CDR3 in DNA: TGCAGCGTTGCGGAGGGGGCCTACAATGAGCAGTTCTTC. Amino acid sequence: CSVAEGAYNEQFF.

This clone has just one count. The rearrangement joins TRBV6-1 to TRBJ1-4, with no clear D. CDR1 and CDR2 from the germline V gene are MNHNS and SASEGT. Trimming took 10 bases from V and 0 from J, leaving 9 bases between them. The CDR3 extends over 13 amino acids. For the CDR3, the DNA is TGTGCCACCGGTATTGCAACTAATGAAAAACTGTTTTTT. Amino acid sequence: CATGIATNEKLFF.